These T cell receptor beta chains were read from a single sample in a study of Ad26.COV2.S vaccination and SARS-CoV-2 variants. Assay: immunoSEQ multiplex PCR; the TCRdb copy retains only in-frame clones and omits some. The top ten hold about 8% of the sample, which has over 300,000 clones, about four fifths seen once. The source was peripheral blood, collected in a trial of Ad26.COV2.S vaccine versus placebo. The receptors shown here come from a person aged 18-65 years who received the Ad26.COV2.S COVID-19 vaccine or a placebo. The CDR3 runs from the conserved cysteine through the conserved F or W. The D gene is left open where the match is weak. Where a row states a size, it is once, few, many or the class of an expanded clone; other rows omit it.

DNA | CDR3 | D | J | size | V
TGTGCCACCTTCGAAATCTCAGGGGGAGTCGATGGCTACACCTTC | CATFEISGGVDGYTF | TRBD1 | TRBJ1-2 | - | TRBV6-5
TGTGCCAGCTCACCACTTCCGGTCGGGAGCAACGACAAAAACATTCAGTACTTC | CASSPLPVGSNDKNIQYF | - | TRBJ2-4 | - | TRBV18
TGTGCCTGGAGCTTCTCCGGGAAGAACACTGAAGCTTTCTTT | CAWSFSGKNTEAFF | - | TRBJ1-1 | few | TRBV30
TGCGCCAGCAGCCAAGTTACAGGGTTGGGGAGCTACAATGAGCAGTTCTTC | CASSQVTGLGSYNEQFF | - | TRBJ2-1 | - | TRBV4-3
TGTGCCAGTAGCCCGTGGATGGGGGGAAACTATGGCTACACCTTC | CASSPWMGGNYGYTF | - | TRBJ1-2 | - | TRBV19
TGTGCCAGCAGTGCCCGACCTAGCACAGATACGCAGTATTTT | CASSARPSTDTQYF | - | TRBJ2-3 | once | TRBV2
TGTGCCAGCAGCTTGAGGGCAGCCTCTGGAAACACCATATATTTT | CASSLRAASGNTIYF | - | TRBJ1-3 | - | TRBV5-4
TGTGCCAGCTCACTAGGGACAGGATTTACCTACGAGCAGTACTTC | CASSLGTGFTYEQYF | TRBD1 | TRBJ2-7 | - | TRBV18
TGTGCCACCAGCAGAGATCGAGTTGGAGGTACAGATACGCAGTATTTT | CATSRDRVGGTDTQYF | - | TRBJ2-3 | - | TRBV15
TGTGCCAGCAGCCTAGGACAGAGCTCTGGAAACACCATATATTTT | CASSLGQSSGNTIYF | - | TRBJ1-3 | few | TRBV11-2
TGTGCCAGCAGCCAAGTCCCGGGGCTTGATGAAAAACTGTTTTTT | CASSQVPGLDEKLFF | - | TRBJ1-4 | - | TRBV4-2
TGTGCCAGCAGCCTGGGGGGCGGAATACTCACCTACGAGCAGTACTTC | CASSLGGGILTYEQYF | - | TRBJ2-7 | - | TRBV5-4
TGTGCCAGCAGTCCGGGGACAGGGCTGATGAACACTGAAGCTTTCTTT | CASSPGTGLMNTEAFF | TRBD1 | TRBJ1-1 | - | TRBV27
TGCGCCAGCAGCGGTCAGGGGGCTTACGAGCAGTACTTC | CASSGQGAYEQYF | TRBD1 | TRBJ2-7 | - | TRBV5-1
TGTGCCAGCAGCTCCCTAGACAGGGGCTTAGCCAAAAACATTCAGTACTTC | CASSSLDRGLAKNIQYF | TRBD1 | TRBJ2-4 | few | TRBV5-4
TGTGCCAGCAGCTCCAGGGGGCGAGGGCTAACCAATGAGCAGTTCTTC | CASSSRGRGLTNEQFF | TRBD1 | TRBJ2-1 | - | TRBV11-3
TGTGCCAGCCCGGACCTCGATAACTATGGCTACACCTTC | CASPDLDNYGYTF | - | TRBJ1-2 | - | TRBV11-3
TGTGCCAGCAGTGAAGAAGGCGGGGGATCCTACAATGAGCAGTTCTTC | CASSEEGGGSYNEQFF | TRBD2 | TRBJ2-1 | - | TRBV2
TGTGCCACCAGTGATTTGGACAGTTGGAGCTACGAGCAGTACTTC | CATSDLDSWSYEQYF | - | TRBJ2-7 | - | TRBV24-1
TGTGCCAGCAGCTGGCAATCCTACAATGAGCAGTTCTTC | CASSWQSYNEQFF | - | TRBJ2-1 | - | TRBV7-2
TGTGCCAGCAAGGGTGGATGGTACGAGCAGTACTTC | CASKGGWYEQYF | - | TRBJ2-7 | - | TRBV12-3/TRBV12-4
TGCGCCAGCAGCCCCGCAACGGATACGCAGTATTTT | CASSPATDTQYF | - | TRBJ2-3 | - | TRBV5-1
TGCAGTGCTAGTAAGGGTTCTGGAAACACCATATATTTT | CSASKGSGNTIYF | - | TRBJ1-3 | - | TRBV20-1
TGTGCCAGCACCATTGGGGGCACTAACTATGGCTACACCTTC | CASTIGGTNYGYTF | - | TRBJ1-2 | - | TRBV7-9
TGTGCCAGCAGCCAAAGTACAGGGGATCGGCCCCAGCATTTT | CASSQSTGDRPQHF | TRBD1 | TRBJ1-5 | - | TRBV3-1/TRBV3-2
TGTGCCAGCAGCTTAGCGCCGGGGACTGAAGCTTTCTTT | CASSLAPGTEAFF | - | TRBJ1-1 | - | TRBV7-9
TGTGCCAGCAGCTTGGCGTCTAGCGGGAGCACAGATACGCAGTATTTT | CASSLASSGSTDTQYF | TRBD2 | TRBJ2-3 | - | TRBV5-4
TGTGCCAGCAGTTTTAGGACAGGGGGCGCGGGGGTTACTGGCTACACCTTC | CASSFRTGGAGVTGYTF | TRBD1 | TRBJ1-2 | once | TRBV7-8
TGTGCCAGCAGCGGTGGCGGCGAGCAGTACTTC | CASSGGGEQYF | - | TRBJ2-7 | - | TRBV6-2/TRBV6-3
TGTGCCAGCAGTTGGACGGAGACCCGTGCCGGAAACACCATATATTTT | CASSWTETRAGNTIYF | - | TRBJ1-3 | few | TRBV6-5
TGTGCCAGCAGCGCAGACAGGGTCAACACTGAAGCTTTCTTT | CASSADRVNTEAFF | TRBD1 | TRBJ1-1 | - | TRBV13
TGTGCCAGCAGCTTGACGGGACAGACTAACTATGGCTACACCTTC | CASSLTGQTNYGYTF | TRBD1 | TRBJ1-2 | - | TRBV5-5
TGTGCCAGCAGAGACAGTTCCTACGAGCAGTACTTC | CASRDSSYEQYF | - | TRBJ2-7 | - | TRBV11-2
TGTGCCAGCAGCCCCGGGGCAACTAATGAAAAACTGTTTTTT | CASSPGATNEKLFF | - | TRBJ1-4 | - | TRBV6-5
TGTGCCACCTCCATCGACGGAGCCAACACTGAAGCTTTCTTT | CATSIDGANTEAFF | - | TRBJ1-1 | - | TRBV19
TGTGCCATTTGGGACAGCTCCTACGAGCAGTACTTC | CAIWDSSYEQYF | TRBD1 | TRBJ2-7 | - | TRBV10-3
TGTGCCAGCAGTTCGATCATCCGGGGCGGACCTCAAAACTATGGCTACACCTTC | CASSSIIRGGPQNYGYTF | - | TRBJ1-2 | - | TRBV6-2/TRBV6-3
TGTGCCAGCAGCCAAGATTGGGGCACCTATAATTCACCCCTCCACTTT | CASSQDWGTYNSPLHF | - | TRBJ1-6 | - | TRBV4-2
TGTGCCAGCAGTAACCAGCGGGGGGGTCAAGAGACCCAGTACTTC | CASSNQRGGQETQYF | TRBD2 | TRBJ2-5 | - | TRBV6-5
TGTGCCAGCAGCTTACCAGGGTCGTCCTACGAGCAGTACTTC | CASSLPGSSYEQYF | - | TRBJ2-7 | - | TRBV7-9
TGCGCCAGCAGCCACCCGGGACAGGGGATCTACGAGCAGTACTTC | CASSHPGQGIYEQYF | TRBD1 | TRBJ2-7 | - | TRBV4-1
TGTGCCAGCAGCTTAAGGAACTATGGCTACACCTTC | CASSLRNYGYTF | - | TRBJ1-2 | - | TRBV11-1
TGTGCCAGCAGTTTTGATCTCCGACGCTCTGGAAACACCATATATTTT | CASSFDLRRSGNTIYF | - | TRBJ1-3 | - | TRBV6-5
TGTGCCAGCAGAAAGGACAGATCAAGCTCCTACGAGCAGTACTTC | CASRKDRSSSYEQYF | - | TRBJ2-7 | - | TRBV5-4
TGTGCCAGTAGTATGGGGTCTTCCTACGAGCAGTACTTC | CASSMGSSYEQYF | - | TRBJ2-7 | - | TRBV19
TGTGCCAGCAGCTCCGATCCTAGCGGGGGGCATGGAGATACGCAGTATTTT | CASSSDPSGGHGDTQYF | TRBD2 | TRBJ2-3 | once | TRBV7-9
TGTGCCAGCAGACTCTACTGGGGGCCCCCGAACACCGGGGAGCTGTTTTTT | CASRLYWGPPNTGELFF | - | TRBJ2-2 | - | TRBV27
TGTGCCAGCAGCTCAACACCCCGCGGAGAGACCCAGTACTTC | CASSSTPRGETQYF | - | TRBJ2-5 | - | TRBV13
TGCGCCAGCAGTCAACCCCGCAGAGTTCACTATGGCTACACCTTC | CASSQPRRVHYGYTF | - | TRBJ1-2 | - | TRBV23-1
TGTGCCAGCAGTTTCCCACCCTACTACGAGCAGTACTTC | CASSFPPYYEQYF | - | TRBJ2-7 | - | TRBV27
TGCGCTCTCCCACCCCGGGGGCGCGTGGATGAGCAGTTCTTC | CALPPRGRVDEQFF | - | TRBJ2-1 | - | TRBV4-3
TGTGCCAGCAGCCCCCGGAGGGTGGGAAGCTACACCTTC | CASSPRRVGSYTF | - | TRBJ1-2 | - | TRBV9
TGTGCCACCAGTCCTACTAGCGGGGGCACAGATACGCAGTATTTT | CATSPTSGGTDTQYF | TRBD2 | TRBJ2-3 | - | TRBV24-1
TGTGCCAGTAGTTATGGGGGTACTGAAGCTTTCTTT | CASSYGGTEAFF | - | TRBJ1-1 | - | TRBV19
TGTGCCAGCAGTTCCGGGCTTAACCCGTACGAGCAGTACTTC | CASSSGLNPYEQYF | - | TRBJ2-7 | few | TRBV6-5
TGTGCCAGCAGCCAAGATAAAAGGGAGACCCAGTACTTC | CASSQDKRETQYF | - | TRBJ2-5 | - | TRBV3-1/TRBV3-2
TGTGCCACCAGCAGAGATCCTCGTGGACAGGGGCATTTATATTTT | CATSRDPRGQGHLYF | TRBD1 | TRBJ1-3 | few | TRBV15
TGTGCCAGCAGCAGGCTGAACGGCCACGAGCAGTACTTC | CASSRLNGHEQYF | - | TRBJ2-7 | - | TRBV21-1
TGCAGCGTGACGGGTAGGGGGGCCGGGGGCGCGGTGAGGACTGGCTACACCTTC | CSVTGRGAGGAVRTGYTF | - | TRBJ1-2 | - | TRBV29-1